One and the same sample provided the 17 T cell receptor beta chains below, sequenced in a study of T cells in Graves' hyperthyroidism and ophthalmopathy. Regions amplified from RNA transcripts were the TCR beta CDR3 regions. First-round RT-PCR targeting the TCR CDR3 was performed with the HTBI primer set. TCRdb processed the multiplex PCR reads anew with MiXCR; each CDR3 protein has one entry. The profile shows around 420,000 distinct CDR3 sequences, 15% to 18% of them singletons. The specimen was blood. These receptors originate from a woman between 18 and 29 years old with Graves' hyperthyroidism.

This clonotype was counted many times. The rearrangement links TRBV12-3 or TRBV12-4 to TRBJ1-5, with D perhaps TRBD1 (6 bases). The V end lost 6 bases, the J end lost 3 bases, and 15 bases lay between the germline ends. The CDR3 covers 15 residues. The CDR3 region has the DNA TGTGCCAGCAGAGTAGGGCGGGGGCACAATCAGCCCCAGCATTTT. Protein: CASRVGRGHNQPQHF.

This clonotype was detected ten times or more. CDR3 sequence (DNA): TGTGCCAGCAGCCCAAGACTAGCGGGTTCCCGCGAGACCCAGTACTTC. Translating gives CASSPRLAGSRETQYF. V usage is TRBV28 and J usage is TRBJ2-5; 10 nucleotides line up with TRBD2. After removal of 6 bases from V and 5 bases from J, the junction contained 12 bases not matched to a gene. Germline assignment: CDR1 MDHEN and CDR2 SYDVKM. The CDR3 runs 16 residues.

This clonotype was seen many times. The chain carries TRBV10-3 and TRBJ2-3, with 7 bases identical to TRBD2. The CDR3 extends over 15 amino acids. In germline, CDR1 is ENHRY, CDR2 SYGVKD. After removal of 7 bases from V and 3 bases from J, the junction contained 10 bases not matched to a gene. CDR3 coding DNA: TGTGCCATCAAATCCTTCACTAGCGTTACAGATACGCAGTATTTT. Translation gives CAIKSFTSVTDTQYF.

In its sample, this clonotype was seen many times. CDR3 in DNA: TGTGCCAGCTCACCAGACAGGGATGAAGCGCAGTACTTC. Its protein product is CASSPDRDEAQYF. The gene calls are TRBV18 and TRBJ2-7, with 7 bases fitting TRBD1. After removal of 2 bases from V and 9 bases from J, the junction contained 7 bases not matched to a gene. CDR1 and CDR2 from the germline V gene are KGHSH and LQKENI. The CDR3 has 13 amino acids. The entire variable domain, with the rest obtained from reference TRBV18 and TRBJ2-7, is as follows: NAGVMQNPRHLVRRRGQEARLRCSPMKGHSHVYWYRQLPEEGLKFMVYLQKENIIDESGMPKERFSAEFPKEGPSILRIQQVVRGDSAAYFCASSPDRDEAQYFGPGTRLTVT.

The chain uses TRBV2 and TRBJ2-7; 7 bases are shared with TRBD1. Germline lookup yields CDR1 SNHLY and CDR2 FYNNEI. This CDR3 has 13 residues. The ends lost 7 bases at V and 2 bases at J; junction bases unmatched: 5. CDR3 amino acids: CASNRDRAYEQYF. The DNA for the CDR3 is TGTGCCAGCAATAGAGACAGGGCCTACGAGCAGTACTTC.

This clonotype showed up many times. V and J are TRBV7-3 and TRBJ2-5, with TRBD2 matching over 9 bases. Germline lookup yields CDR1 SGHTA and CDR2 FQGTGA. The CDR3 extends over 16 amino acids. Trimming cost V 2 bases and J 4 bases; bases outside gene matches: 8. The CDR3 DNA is TGTGCCAGCAGCTTAGCTAGCGGGATAGATAGAGAGACCCAGTACTTC. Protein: CASSLASGIDRETQYF.

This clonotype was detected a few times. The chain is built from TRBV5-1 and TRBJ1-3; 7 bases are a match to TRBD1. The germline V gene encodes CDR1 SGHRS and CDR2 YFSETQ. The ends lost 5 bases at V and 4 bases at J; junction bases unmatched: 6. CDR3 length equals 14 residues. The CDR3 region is CASRLTGVGNTIYF. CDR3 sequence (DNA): TGCGCCAGCAGGTTAACAGGGGTCGGAAACACCATATATTTT. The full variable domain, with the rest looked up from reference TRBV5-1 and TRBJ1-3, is KAGVTQTPRYLIKTRGQQVTLSCSPISGHRSVSWYQQTPGQGLQFLFEYFSETQRNKGNFPGRFSGRQFSNSRSEMNVSTLELGDSALYLCASRLTGVGNTIYFGEGSWLTVV.

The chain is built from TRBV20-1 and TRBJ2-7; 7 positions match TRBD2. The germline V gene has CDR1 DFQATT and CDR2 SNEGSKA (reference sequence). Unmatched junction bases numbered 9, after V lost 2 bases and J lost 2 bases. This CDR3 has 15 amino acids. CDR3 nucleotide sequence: TGCAGTGCTAGACCGGGAGGAGTGGGGCCCTACGAGCAGTACTTC. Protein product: CSARPGGVGPYEQYF.

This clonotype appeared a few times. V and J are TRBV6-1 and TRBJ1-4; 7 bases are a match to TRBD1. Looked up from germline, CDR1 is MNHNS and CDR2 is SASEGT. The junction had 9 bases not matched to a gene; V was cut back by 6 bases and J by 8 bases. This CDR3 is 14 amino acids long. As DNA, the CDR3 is TGTGCCAGCAGCAGACAGGGCGGAGAGGAAAAACTGTTTTTT. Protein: CASSRQGGEEKLFF.

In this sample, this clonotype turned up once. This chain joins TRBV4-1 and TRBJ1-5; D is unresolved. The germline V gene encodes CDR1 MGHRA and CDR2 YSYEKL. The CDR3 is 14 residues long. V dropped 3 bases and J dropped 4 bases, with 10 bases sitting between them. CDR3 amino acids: CASSQPGKNQPQHF. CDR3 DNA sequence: TGCGCCAGCAGCCAGCCCGGGAAAAATCAGCCCCAGCATTTT.

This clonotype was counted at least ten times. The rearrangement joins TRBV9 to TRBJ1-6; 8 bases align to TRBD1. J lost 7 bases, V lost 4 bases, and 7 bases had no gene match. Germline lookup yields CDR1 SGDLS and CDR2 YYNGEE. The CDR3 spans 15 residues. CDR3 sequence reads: CASSPGQGKNSPLHF. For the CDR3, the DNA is TGTGCCAGCAGCCCCGGACAGGGAAAGAATTCACCCCTCCACTTT.

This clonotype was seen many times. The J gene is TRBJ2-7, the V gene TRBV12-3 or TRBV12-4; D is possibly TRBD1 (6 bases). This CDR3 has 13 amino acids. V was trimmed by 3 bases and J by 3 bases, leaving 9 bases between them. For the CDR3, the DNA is TGTGCCAGCAGTTTGGGGGCGGGCTACGAGCAGTACTTC. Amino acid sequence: CASSLGAGYEQYF.

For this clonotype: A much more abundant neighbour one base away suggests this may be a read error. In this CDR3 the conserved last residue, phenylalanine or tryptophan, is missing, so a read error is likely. The CDR3 bases are TGCGCCAGCAGCGCCCGGGGTCCGCGACATATGAACACTGAAGCTTTCCTT. Encoded protein: CASSARGPRHMNTEAFL. This rearrangement joins TRBV4-1 to TRBJ1-1; D remains ambiguous. From germline, CDR1 is MGHRA and CDR2 YSYEKL. V lost 5 bases and J 0 bases, leaving 19 bases between the germline ends. The CDR3 loop spans 17 amino acids.

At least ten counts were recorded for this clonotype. The CDR3 protein is CAIQTSGRGYNEQFF. The CDR3 DNA reads as TGTGCCATCCAAACTAGCGGGAGAGGCTACAATGAGCAGTTCTTC. This chain uses TRBV24-1 with TRBJ2-1; TRBD2 agrees at 11 bases. CDR1 and CDR2 (germline): KGHDR, SFDVKD. Trimming at V came to 11 bases and at J to 3 bases, leaving 8 bases not matched to a gene. CDR3 length: 15 amino acids.

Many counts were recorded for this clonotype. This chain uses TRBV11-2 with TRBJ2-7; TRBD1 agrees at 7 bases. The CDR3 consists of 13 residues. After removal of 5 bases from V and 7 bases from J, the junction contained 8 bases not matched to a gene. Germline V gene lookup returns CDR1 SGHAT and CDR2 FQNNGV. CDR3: CASSHGTAFEQYF. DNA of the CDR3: TGTGCCAGCAGCCATGGGACAGCTTTTGAGCAGTACTTC.

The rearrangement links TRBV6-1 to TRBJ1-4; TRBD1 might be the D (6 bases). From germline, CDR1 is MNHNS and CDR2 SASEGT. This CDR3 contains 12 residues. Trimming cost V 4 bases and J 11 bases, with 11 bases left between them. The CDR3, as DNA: TGTGCCAGCAGTGCAGGGGTCGGGAAACTGTTTTTT. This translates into CASSAGVGKLFF.

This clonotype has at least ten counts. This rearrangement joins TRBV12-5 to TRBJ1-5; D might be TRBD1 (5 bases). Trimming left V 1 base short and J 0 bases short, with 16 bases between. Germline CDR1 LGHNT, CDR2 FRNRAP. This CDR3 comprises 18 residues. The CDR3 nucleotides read TGTGCTAGTGGTTTGGAACCTCTGGGCAGGGATAGCAATCAGCCCCAGCATTTT. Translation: CASGLEPLGRDSNQPQHF.